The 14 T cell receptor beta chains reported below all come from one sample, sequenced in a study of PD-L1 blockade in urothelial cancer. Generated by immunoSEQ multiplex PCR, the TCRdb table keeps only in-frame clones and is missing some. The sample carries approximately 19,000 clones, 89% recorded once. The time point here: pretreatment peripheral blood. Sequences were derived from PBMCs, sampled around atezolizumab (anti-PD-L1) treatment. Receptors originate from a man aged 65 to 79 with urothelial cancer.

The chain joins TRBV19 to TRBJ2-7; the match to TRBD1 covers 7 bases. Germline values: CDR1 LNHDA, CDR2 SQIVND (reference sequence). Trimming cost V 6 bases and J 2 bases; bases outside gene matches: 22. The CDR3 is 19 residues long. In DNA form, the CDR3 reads TGTGCCAGTAGGGGGGTCCGGGACAGAACCCGAGAGTCCACCTACGAGCAGTACTTC. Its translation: CASRGVRDRTRESTYEQYF.

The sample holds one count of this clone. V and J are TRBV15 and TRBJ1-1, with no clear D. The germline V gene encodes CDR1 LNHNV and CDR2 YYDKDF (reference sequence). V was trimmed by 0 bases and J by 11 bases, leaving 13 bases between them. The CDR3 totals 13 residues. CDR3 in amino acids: CATSRDRVVLAFF. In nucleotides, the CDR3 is TGTGCCACCAGCAGAGATCGGGTGGTTTTGGCTTTCTTT. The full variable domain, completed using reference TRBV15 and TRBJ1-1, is DAMVIQNPRYQVTQFGKPVTLSCSQTLNHNVMYWYQQKSSQAPKLLFHYYDKDFNNEADTPDNFQSRRPNTSFCFLDIRSPGLGDTAMYLCATSRDRVVLAFFGQGTRLTVV.

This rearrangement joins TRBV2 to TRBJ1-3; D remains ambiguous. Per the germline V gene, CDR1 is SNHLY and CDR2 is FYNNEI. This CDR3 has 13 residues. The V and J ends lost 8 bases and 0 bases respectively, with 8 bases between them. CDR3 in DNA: TGTGCCAGCCAGGAGGACTCTGGAAACACCATATATTTT. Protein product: CASQEDSGNTIYF.

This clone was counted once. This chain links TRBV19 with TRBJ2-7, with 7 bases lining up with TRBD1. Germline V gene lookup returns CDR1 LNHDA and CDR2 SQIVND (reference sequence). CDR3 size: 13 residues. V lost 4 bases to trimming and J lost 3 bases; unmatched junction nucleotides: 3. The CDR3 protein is CASSKGQNYEQYF. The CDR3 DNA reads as TGTGCCAGTAGTAAGGGACAGAACTACGAGCAGTACTTC.

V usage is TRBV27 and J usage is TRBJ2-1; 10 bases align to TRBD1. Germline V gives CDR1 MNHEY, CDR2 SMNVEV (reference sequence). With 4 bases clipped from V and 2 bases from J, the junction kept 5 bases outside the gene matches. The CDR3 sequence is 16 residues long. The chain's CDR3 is CASSSWTGGTYNEQFF. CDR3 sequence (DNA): TGTGCCAGCAGTTCCTGGACAGGGGGGACCTACAATGAGCAGTTCTTC.

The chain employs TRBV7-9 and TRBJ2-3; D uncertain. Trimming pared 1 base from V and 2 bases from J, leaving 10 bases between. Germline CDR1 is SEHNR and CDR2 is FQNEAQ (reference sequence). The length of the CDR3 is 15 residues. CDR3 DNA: TGTGCCAGCAGCTTAGGGGCGAGCCCCACAGATACGCAGTATTTT. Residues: CASSLGASPTDTQYF. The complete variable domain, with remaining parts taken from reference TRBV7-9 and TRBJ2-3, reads DTGVSQNPRHKITKRGQNVTFRCDPISEHNRLYWYRQTLGQGPEFLTYFQNEAQLEKSRLLSDRFSAERPKGSFSTLEIQRTEQGDSAMYLCASSLGASPTDTQYFGPGTRLTVL.

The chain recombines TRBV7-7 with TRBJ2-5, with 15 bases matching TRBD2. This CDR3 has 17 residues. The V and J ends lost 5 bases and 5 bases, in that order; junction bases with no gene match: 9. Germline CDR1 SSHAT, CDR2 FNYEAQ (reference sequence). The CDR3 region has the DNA TGTGCCAGCAGCCCTGGGACTAGCGGGGGGTCGGGGGAGACCCAGTACTTC. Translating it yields CASSPGTSGGSGETQYF.

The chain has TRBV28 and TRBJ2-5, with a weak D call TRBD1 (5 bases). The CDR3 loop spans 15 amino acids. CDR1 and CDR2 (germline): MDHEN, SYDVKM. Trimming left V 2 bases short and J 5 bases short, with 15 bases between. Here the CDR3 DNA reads TGTGCCAGCAGTTTAGGCAAGGGGCTAGAGGAGACCCAGTACTTC. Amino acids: CASSLGKGLEETQYF. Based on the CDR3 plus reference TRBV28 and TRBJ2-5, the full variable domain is DVKVTQSSRYLVKRTGEKVFLECVQDMDHENMFWYRQDPGLGLRLIYFSYDVKMKEKGDIPEGYSVSREKKERFSLILESASTNQTSMYLCASSLGKGLEETQYFGPGTRLLVL.

The CDR3 reads CASSLTDTQYF. The CDR3 coding sequence is TGTGCCAGCAGTCTGACAGATACGCAGTATTTT. The chain uses TRBV2 and TRBJ2-3, with no clear D. Germline V gene data show CDR1 as SNHLY and CDR2 as FYNNEI. Deletions cut 5 bases from V and 3 bases from J, with 3 bases between. CDR3 length: 11 residues.

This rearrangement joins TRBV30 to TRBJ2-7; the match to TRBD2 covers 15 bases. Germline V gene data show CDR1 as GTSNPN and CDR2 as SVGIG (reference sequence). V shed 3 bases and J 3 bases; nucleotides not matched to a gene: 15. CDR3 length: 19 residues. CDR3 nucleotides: TGTGCCTGGAGCCAATATGGGACTAGCGGGGGGACTAGACACTACGAGCAGTACTTC. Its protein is CAWSQYGTSGGTRHYEQYF.

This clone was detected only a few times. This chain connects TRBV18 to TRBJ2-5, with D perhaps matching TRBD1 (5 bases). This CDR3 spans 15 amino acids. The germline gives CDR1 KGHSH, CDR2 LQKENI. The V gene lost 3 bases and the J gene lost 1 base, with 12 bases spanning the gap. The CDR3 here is CASSPIQGTQETQYF. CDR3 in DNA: TGTGCCAGCTCACCGATCCAGGGAACCCAAGAGACCCAGTACTTC.

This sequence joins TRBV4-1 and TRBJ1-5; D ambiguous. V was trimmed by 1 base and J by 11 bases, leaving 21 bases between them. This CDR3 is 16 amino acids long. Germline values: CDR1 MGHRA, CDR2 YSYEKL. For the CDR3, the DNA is TGCGCCAGCAGCCAAGTTTCGGCCGTGATAAGGGAGTCCCAGCATTTT. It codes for CASSQVSAVIRESQHF.

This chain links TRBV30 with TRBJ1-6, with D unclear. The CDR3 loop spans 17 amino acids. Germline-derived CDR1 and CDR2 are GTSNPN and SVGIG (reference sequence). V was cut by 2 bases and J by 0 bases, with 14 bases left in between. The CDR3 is CAWSSGLAVSYNSPLHF. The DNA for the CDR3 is TGTGCCTGGAGTAGTGGTTTAGCGGTCTCCTATAATTCACCCCTCCACTTT.

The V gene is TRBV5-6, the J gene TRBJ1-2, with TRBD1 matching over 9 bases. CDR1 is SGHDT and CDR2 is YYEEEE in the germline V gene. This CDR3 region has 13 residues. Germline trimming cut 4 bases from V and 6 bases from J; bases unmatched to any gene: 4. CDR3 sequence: CASSNRQGDGYTF. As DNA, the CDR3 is TGTGCCAGCAGCAATCGACAGGGGGATGGCTACACCTTC.